This T cell receptor beta chain emerged from a study of post-analysis software for immune sequencing data. The study, taken as a whole, reports: By F measure, strong co-clustering occurred among samples prepared in the same batch. Controls' normalized Chao1 diversity significantly exceeded that of multiple sclerosis patients. Controls showed lower frequencies than patients for five TRBV segments, and TRBV5-6, TRBV5-1 and TRBV20-1 were among these.

The CDR3 totals 13 residues. Trimming pared 0 bases from V and 8 bases from J, leaving 10 bases between. In germline, CDR1 is PRHDT, CDR2 FYEKMQ (reference sequence). In regard to this clonotype: Its specificity is unknown.

Incorporated into the TCR beta cDNA libraries were unique molecular identifiers, which served to reduce PCR and sequencing biases. Once about 0.9 to 11 million T cells were used, some 500,000 cDNA molecules resulted. One entry per CDR3 protein results from TCRdb running MiXCR on the PCR reads. The data contain around 770,000 distinct CDR3 sequences, under 60% of them singletons. This TCR was recovered from a girl aged 10 to 17 with multiple sclerosis. Sequencing used blood. The genes are TRBV13 and TRBJ1-1; TRBD1 might be the D (5 bases). The CDR3 coding sequence is TGTGCCAGCAGCTTAGGGCCAGGGCTAGAAGCTTTCTTT. This encodes CASSLGPGLEAFF.